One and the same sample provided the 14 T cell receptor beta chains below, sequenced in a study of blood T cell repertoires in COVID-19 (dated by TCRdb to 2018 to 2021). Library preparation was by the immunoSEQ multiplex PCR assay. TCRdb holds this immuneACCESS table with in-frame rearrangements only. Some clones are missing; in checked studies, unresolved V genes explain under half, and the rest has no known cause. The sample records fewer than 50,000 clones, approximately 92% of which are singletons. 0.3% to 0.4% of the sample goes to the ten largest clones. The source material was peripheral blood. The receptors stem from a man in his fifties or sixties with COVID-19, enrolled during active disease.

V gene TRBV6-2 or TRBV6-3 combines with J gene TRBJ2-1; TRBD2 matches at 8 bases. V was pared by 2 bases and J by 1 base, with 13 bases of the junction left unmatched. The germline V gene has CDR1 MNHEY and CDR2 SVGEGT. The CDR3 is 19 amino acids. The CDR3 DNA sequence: TGTGCCAGCAGTTACCCCCCCGGGAGGGCCGGGATGTCCTACAATGAGCAGTTCTTC. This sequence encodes CASSYPPGRAGMSYNEQFF.

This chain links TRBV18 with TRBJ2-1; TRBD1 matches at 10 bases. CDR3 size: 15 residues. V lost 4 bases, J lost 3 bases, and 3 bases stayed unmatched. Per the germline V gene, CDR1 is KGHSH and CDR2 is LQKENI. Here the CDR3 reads CASSRDRGFYNEQFF. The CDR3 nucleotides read TGTGCCAGCTCACGGGACAGGGGCTTCTACAATGAGCAGTTCTTC.

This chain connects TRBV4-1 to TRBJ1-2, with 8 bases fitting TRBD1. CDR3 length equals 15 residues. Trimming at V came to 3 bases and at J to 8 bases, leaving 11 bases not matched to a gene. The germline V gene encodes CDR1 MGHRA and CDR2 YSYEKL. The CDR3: CASSHLGQANRGYTF. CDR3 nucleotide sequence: TGCGCCAGCAGCCACCTGGGACAGGCGAATAGGGGCTACACCTTC.

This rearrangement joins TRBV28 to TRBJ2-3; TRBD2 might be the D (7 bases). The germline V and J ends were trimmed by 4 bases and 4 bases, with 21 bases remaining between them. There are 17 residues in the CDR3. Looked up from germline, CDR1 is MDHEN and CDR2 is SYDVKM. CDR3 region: CASSSPPGGRMADTQYF. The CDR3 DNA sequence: TGTGCCAGCAGTTCCCCTCCCGGGGGGCGTATGGCAGATACGCAGTATTTT.

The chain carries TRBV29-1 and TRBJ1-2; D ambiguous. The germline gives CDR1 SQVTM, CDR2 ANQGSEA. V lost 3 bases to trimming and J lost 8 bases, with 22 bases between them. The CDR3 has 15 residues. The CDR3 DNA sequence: TGCAGCGTTGAGCAGCCAGCTCCTAGGGCGGGCGGCTACACCTTC. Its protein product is CSVEQPAPRAGGYTF.

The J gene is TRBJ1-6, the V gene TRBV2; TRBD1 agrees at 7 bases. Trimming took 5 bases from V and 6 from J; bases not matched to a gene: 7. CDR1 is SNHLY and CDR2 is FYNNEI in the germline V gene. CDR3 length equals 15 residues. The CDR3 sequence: CASSKGQRSNSPLHF. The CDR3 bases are TGTGCCAGCAGTAAGGGACAGCGGAGTAATTCACCCCTCCACTTT. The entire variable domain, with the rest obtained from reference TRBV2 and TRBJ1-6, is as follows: EPEVTQTPSHQVTQMGQEVILRCVPISNHLYFYWYRQILGQKVEFLVSFYNNEISEKSEIFDDQFSVERPDGSNFTLKIRSTKLEDSAMYFCASSKGQRSNSPLHFGNGTRLTVT.

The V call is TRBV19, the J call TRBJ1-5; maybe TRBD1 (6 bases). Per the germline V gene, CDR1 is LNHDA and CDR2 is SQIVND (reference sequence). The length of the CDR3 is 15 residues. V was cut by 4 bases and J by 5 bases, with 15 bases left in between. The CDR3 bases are TGTGCCAGTAGTACCACATCGGACAGCTATCAGCCCCAGCATTTT. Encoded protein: CASSTTSDSYQPQHF. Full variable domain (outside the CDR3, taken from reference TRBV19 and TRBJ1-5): DGGITQSPKYLFRKEGQNVTLSCEQNLNHDAMYWYRQDPGQGLRLIYYSQIVNDFQKGDIAEGYSVSREKKESFPLTVTSAQKNPTAFYLCASSTTSDSYQPQHFGDGTRLSIL.

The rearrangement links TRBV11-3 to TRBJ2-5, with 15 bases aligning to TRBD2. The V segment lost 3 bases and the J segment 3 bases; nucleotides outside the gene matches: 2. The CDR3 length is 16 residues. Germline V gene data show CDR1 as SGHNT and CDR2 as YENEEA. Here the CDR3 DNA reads TGTGCCAGCAGCTTGGGACTAGCGGGAGGAGAAGAGACCCAGTACTTC. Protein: CASSLGLAGGEETQYF.

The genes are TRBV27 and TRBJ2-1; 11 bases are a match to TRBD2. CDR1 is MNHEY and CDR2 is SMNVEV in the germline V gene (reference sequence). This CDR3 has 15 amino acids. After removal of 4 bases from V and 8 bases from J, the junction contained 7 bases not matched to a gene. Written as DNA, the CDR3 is TGTGCCAGCAGTTCCTTAGCGGGAGGGGAGGATGAGCAGTTCTTC. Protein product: CASSSLAGGEDEQFF.

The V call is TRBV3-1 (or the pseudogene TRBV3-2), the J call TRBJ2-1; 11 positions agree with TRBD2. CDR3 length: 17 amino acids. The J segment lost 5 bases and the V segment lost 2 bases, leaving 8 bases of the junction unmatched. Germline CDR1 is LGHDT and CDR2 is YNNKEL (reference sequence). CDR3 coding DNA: TGTGCCAGCAGCCAAATATCCGGGACTAGCGGCCACAATGAGCAGTTCTTC. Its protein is CASSQISGTSGHNEQFF.

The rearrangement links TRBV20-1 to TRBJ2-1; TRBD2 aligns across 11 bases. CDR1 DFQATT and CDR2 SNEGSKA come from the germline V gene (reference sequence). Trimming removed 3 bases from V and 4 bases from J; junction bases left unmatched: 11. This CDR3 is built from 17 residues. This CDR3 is CSASGFSLAGGYNEQFF. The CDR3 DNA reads TGCAGTGCTAGTGGATTCTCCCTAGCGGGAGGTTACAATGAGCAGTTCTTC.

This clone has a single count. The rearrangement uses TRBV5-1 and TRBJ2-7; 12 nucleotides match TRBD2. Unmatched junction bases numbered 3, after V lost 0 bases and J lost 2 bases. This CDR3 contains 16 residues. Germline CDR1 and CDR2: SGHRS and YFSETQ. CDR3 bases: TGCGCCAGCAGCTTGGGCCTAGCGGGAGGGGCCTACGAGCAGTACTTC. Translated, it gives CASSLGLAGGAYEQYF.

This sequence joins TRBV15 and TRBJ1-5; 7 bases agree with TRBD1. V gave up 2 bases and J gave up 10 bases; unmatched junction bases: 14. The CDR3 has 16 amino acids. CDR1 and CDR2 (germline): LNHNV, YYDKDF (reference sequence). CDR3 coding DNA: TGTGCCACCAGCAGACCCGGGACAGCCAAATTTGAACCCCAGCATTTT. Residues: CATSRPGTAKFEPQHF.

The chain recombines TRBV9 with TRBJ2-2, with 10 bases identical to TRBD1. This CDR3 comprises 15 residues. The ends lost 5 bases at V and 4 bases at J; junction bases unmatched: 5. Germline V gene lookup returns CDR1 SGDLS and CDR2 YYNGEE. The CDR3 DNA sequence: TGTGCCAGCAGACCGGGACAGGGGTCCACCGGGGAGCTGTTTTTT. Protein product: CASRPGQGSTGELFF.